Listed below are T cell receptor beta chains from one sample, sequenced in a study of blood T cell repertoires in COVID-19. Sequencing used immunoSEQ multiplex PCR; TCRdb keeps in-frame clones, though not all of them. The profile shows 95,000 to 110,000 clones, about 87% of them singletons. What was sequenced was peripheral blood. All receptors come from a human donor in a cohort sampled during active or convalescent COVID-19. CDR3s include the opening cysteine and the closing phenylalanine or tryptophan. Fields, in order: CDR3 DNA, CDR3 protein, clone size, D gene, V gene, J gene. A D gene is named only where the DNA matches it firmly. Rows give clone size only sometimes, using once, few, many, or a class for an expanded clone.

CDR3 DNA: TGTGCCTCCCGTCCGAGGAGACTAGCGAAAGATACGCAGTATTTT; CDR3 protein: CASRPRRLAKDTQYF; clone size: NA; D gene: TRBD2; V gene: TRBV24-1; J gene: TRBJ2-3
CDR3 DNA: TGCAGCGTTGAAGCCGTGGGACAGGGTGAAAAACTGTTTTTT; CDR3 protein: CSVEAVGQGEKLFF; clone size: NA; D gene: TRBD1; V gene: TRBV29-1; J gene: TRBJ1-4
CDR3 DNA: TGTGCCAGTAGTTTCAGTAGCAATCAGCCCCAGCATTTT; CDR3 protein: CASSFSSNQPQHF; clone size: NA; D gene: NA; V gene: TRBV19; J gene: TRBJ1-5
CDR3 DNA: TGTGCCAGCAGTGGCCGGGACAGGGGCGAAGAAAAACTGTTTTTT; CDR3 protein: CASSGRDRGEEKLFF; clone size: NA; D gene: TRBD1; V gene: TRBV28; J gene: TRBJ1-4
CDR3 DNA: TGTGCCAGCACCAACAGACAGGGGGCCGGTAACTATGGCTACACCTTC; CDR3 protein: CASTNRQGAGNYGYTF; clone size: NA; D gene: TRBD1; V gene: TRBV7-9; J gene: TRBJ1-2
CDR3 DNA: TGTGCCAGCAGCGCGGGACAGGGTTTGAACACTGAAGCTTTCTTT; CDR3 protein: CASSAGQGLNTEAFF; clone size: NA; D gene: TRBD1; V gene: TRBV5-4; J gene: TRBJ1-1
CDR3 DNA: TGTGCCAGCAGGCAGGGTAGGAATTCACCCCTCCACTTT; CDR3 protein: CASRQGRNSPLHF; clone size: NA; D gene: NA; V gene: TRBV6-5; J gene: TRBJ1-6
CDR3 DNA: TGTGCCATCAGTGAGTCAGTAGGGGCCTATCAGCCCCAGCATTTT; CDR3 protein: CAISESVGAYQPQHF; clone size: NA; D gene: NA; V gene: TRBV10-3; J gene: TRBJ1-5
CDR3 DNA: TGTGCCAGCAGCTTACCAGGGGCTCCCTACGAGCAGTACTTC; CDR3 protein: CASSLPGAPYEQYF; clone size: NA; D gene: NA; V gene: TRBV7-2; J gene: TRBJ2-7
CDR3 DNA: TGCGCCAGCAGCTTGCAGGGCTTAGGAATCATGAACACTGAAGCTTTCTTT; CDR3 protein: CASSLQGLGIMNTEAFF; clone size: once; D gene: NA; V gene: TRBV5-1; J gene: TRBJ1-1
CDR3 DNA: TGTGCCAGCAGCTTGGTCGGGGCTGGAAACACCATATATTTT; CDR3 protein: CASSLVGAGNTIYF; clone size: NA; D gene: NA; V gene: TRBV5-5; J gene: TRBJ1-3
CDR3 DNA: TGTGCCAGCAGCTTAAGGGGGAGGGGAAACATTCAGTACTTC; CDR3 protein: CASSLRGRGNIQYF; clone size: NA; D gene: NA; V gene: TRBV13; J gene: TRBJ2-4
CDR3 DNA: TGTGCCAGCAGCGTAGCTTACAGGGCAGGAGATACGCAGTATTTT; CDR3 protein: CASSVAYRAGDTQYF; clone size: NA; D gene: NA; V gene: TRBV9; J gene: TRBJ2-3
CDR3 DNA: TGTGCCAGCAGCTTAGGGTCCAGCGGGGTATACGTAGATACGCAGTATTTT; CDR3 protein: CASSLGSSGVYVDTQYF; clone size: NA; D gene: TRBD2; V gene: TRBV7-2; J gene: TRBJ2-3